This T cell receptor (beta chain) comes out of a study of tumor and adjacent non-tumor tissue in lung cancer. Study observations and caveats: TCR diversity was significantly greater in tumor than normal lung tissue.

A modified ARM-PCR protocol with three rounds of nested PCR amplified TCRbeta. TCRdb re-called the multiplex PCR reads through MiXCR, storing one row per CDR3 protein. The profile covers over 110,000 distinct CDR3 sequences, with around 66% appearing a single time and 15% to 20% taken by the ten largest. The template was RNA from unsorted bulk tissue. Details on this clonotype: Antigen unknown. The conserved phenylalanine or tryptophan normally closing the CDR3 is absent here, so this likely arose from a read error. The DNA is left out, because the CDR3 cannot be placed on it with certainty; the CDR3 is given as TCRdb lists it.

CDR1 and CDR2 from the germline V gene are SGHAT and FQNNGV. The CDR3 adds up to 14 amino acids, both ends counted. The sequenced material came from lung tumor tissue. This chain links TRBV11-2 with TRBJ2-7; the D call in the table, TRBD2, was not verified against the DNA. The sequence was obtained from a man between 60 and 75 years old with small cell lung cancer. The chain's CDR3 is CASSSTGPPYEKYC.